This TCR beta chain is from a study of cytomegalovirus exposure and HLA in healthy donors. The donors were in the approximately 130-subject validation cohort; that cohort was separate from the approximately 730-subject first cohort. Details on this clone: Its antigen is not identified.

Broader study findings: In vitro data verified a few CMV-associated chains as specific for CMV antigens.

Trimming left V 5 bases short and J 6 bases short, with 8 bases between. Germline V gene lookup returns CDR1 MDHEN and CDR2 SYDVKM. The CDR3 runs 11 residues. The table came from immunoSEQ multiplex PCR; TCRdb's copy has only in-frame clones and leaves some out. Of under 50,000 clones listed, 93% are singletons. The chain uses TRBV28 and TRBJ2-7, with D possibly being TRBD2 (5 bases). This receptor was identified in a woman in her late teens or twenties in good health and CMV-seronegative. Material: PBMCs. The CDR3 sequence: CASSAGVEQYF. The CDR3 nucleotides read TGTGCCAGCAGTGCCGGGGTCGAGCAGTACTTC.